The 25 T cell receptor beta chains listed next were all sequenced from one sample in a study of blood T cell repertoires in COVID-19. The repertoire was sequenced with immunoSEQ multiplex PCR; TCRdb's copy has only in-frame clones and lacks some. The sample includes about 320,000 clones, 90% of them seen just once. The sequenced material came from PBMCs or T cells enriched from blood (not recorded which). The source of these receptors is a woman aged 25 to 39 who had been exposed to COVID-19.

The V and J genes are TRBV10-3 and TRBJ1-2; the match to TRBD1 covers 7 bases. In germline, CDR1 is ENHRY, CDR2 SYGVKD. The V and J ends lost 2 bases and 2 bases, in that order; junction bases with no gene match: 5. The CDR3 totals 15 residues. The CDR3, as DNA: TGTGCCATCAGTGAGCGGGACAGTAGAAACTATGGCTACACCTTC. It yields the protein CAISERDSRNYGYTF.

A single count supports this clone. V is TRBV15 and J is TRBJ2-5; D is possibly TRBD2 (5 bases). Deletions cut 4 bases from V and 0 bases from J, with 9 bases between. Germline loops: CDR1 LNHNV, CDR2 YYDKDF (reference sequence). The CDR3 runs 14 residues. CDR3 bases: TGTGCCACCAGCAAGGACTCTTACCAAGAGACCCAGTACTTC. Amino acid sequence: CATSKDSYQETQYF.

This chain connects TRBV19 to TRBJ2-3, with D unclear. V gave up 10 bases and J gave up 2 bases, with 16 bases separating them. The CDR3 has 14 amino acids. In germline, CDR1 is LNHDA, CDR2 SQIVND (reference sequence). Here the CDR3 reads CATRRGSLTDTQYF. The CDR3 DNA follows: TGTGCCACTCGTCGAGGCAGCCTCACAGATACGCAGTATTTT.

The J gene is TRBJ2-1, the V gene TRBV9, with 11 positions matching TRBD2. The CDR3 has 16 amino acids. Trimming at V came to 0 bases and at J to 14 bases, leaving 13 bases not matched to a gene. Germline-derived CDR1 and CDR2 are SGDLS and YYNGEE. The DNA for the CDR3 is TGTGCCAGCAGCGTAGACCCTAGCGGGGGGCCGCCGGGAAAGTTCTTC. The encoded protein is CASSVDPSGGPPGKFF. The whole variable domain, remainder taken from reference TRBV9 and TRBJ2-1, is DSGVTQTPKHLITATGQRVTLRCSPRSGDLSVYWYQQSLDQGLQFLIQYYNGEERAKGNILERFSAQQFPDLHSELNLSSLELGDSALYFCASSVDPSGGPPGKFFGPGTRLTVL.

The CDR3 sequence is CASSEIGQGSFGYGYTF. Here the CDR3 DNA reads TGTGCCAGCAGTGAAATAGGACAGGGCTCCTTCGGGTATGGCTACACCTTC. The chain has TRBV6-1 and TRBJ1-2, with TRBD1 identical over 8 bases. In germline, CDR1 is MNHNS, CDR2 SASEGT. This CDR3 has 17 amino acids. Trimming cost V 2 bases and J 5 bases; bases outside gene matches: 13.

The V call is TRBV2, the J call TRBJ1-5, with D maybe TRBD1 (6 bases). V lost 3 bases to trimming and J lost 0 bases, with 15 bases between them. Germline CDR1 SNHLY, CDR2 FYNNEI. The CDR3 has 17 amino acids. The CDR3 region is CASSDWGGYDSNQPQHF. Written as DNA, the CDR3 is TGTGCCAGCAGTGATTGGGGGGGCTATGATAGCAATCAGCCCCAGCATTTT.

The chain is built from TRBV7-8 and TRBJ1-1; perhaps TRBD1 as D (5 bases). Germline V gives CDR1 SGHVS, CDR2 FQNEAQ. The V gene lost 1 base and the J gene lost 5 bases, with 11 bases spanning the gap. This CDR3 has 14 amino acids. In nucleotides, the CDR3 is TGTGCCAGCAGCTTAGTTTCCGGGGGGACTGAAGCTTTCTTT. Translation: CASSLVSGGTEAFF.

The chain carries TRBV20-1 and TRBJ1-1; no reliable D call. V dropped 8 bases and J dropped 1 base, with 8 bases sitting between them. The CDR3 runs 11 residues. Germline V lookup: CDR1 DFQATT, CDR2 SNEGSKA (reference sequence). The CDR3 nucleotides read TGCAGTCTTCGAGCGAACACTGAAGCTTTCTTT. Amino acids: CSLRANTEAFF.

The DNA for the CDR3 is TGTGCCAGCAGTCCGGGACAGGGGTGGACTGAAGCTTTCTTT. Translated, it gives CASSPGQGWTEAFF. The genes are TRBV7-8 and TRBJ1-1; TRBD1 aligns across 10 bases. The CDR3 sequence is 14 residues long. V was pared by 6 bases and J by 5 bases, with 6 bases of the junction left unmatched. Germline V lookup: CDR1 SGHVS, CDR2 FQNEAQ.

This chain connects TRBV5-1 to TRBJ1-1, with D hard to call. V was clipped by 0 bases and J by 6 bases, with 9 bases between them. Germline loops: CDR1 SGHRS, CDR2 YFSETQ. The CDR3 loop spans 13 amino acids. This chain's CDR3 is CASSLASSPEAFF. CDR3 nucleotides: TGCGCCAGCAGCTTGGCGAGTAGCCCTGAAGCTTTCTTT.

V is TRBV7-9 and J is TRBJ1-6; D is perhaps TRBD1 (5 bases). CDR3 size: 14 residues. V lost 3 bases and J 9 bases, leaving 12 bases between the germline ends. The germline V gene encodes CDR1 SEHNR and CDR2 FQNEAQ (reference sequence). The CDR3 coding sequence is TGTGCCAGCAGCTTGGGGGGTTTTAGTTCACCCCTCCACTTT. Protein sequence: CASSLGGFSSPLHF.

This chain joins TRBV7-6 and TRBJ2-3; 10 bases map to TRBD2. The CDR3 is made up of 16 amino acids. Germline assignment: CDR1 SGHVS and CDR2 FNYEAQ. V was pared by 5 bases and J by 5 bases, with 10 bases of the junction left unmatched. CDR3 DNA: TGTGCCAGCAGCCGGGGACTAGCGATGCAGGGAGATACGCAGTATTTT. This codes for CASSRGLAMQGDTQYF.

The chain has TRBV2 and TRBJ1-5; TRBD1 matches 7 bases. CDR1 is SNHLY and CDR2 is FYNNEI in the germline V gene. The CDR3 totals 15 residues. V lost 5 bases and J lost 0; bases outside the gene matches: 4. For the CDR3, the DNA is TGTGCCAGCAGTACGACAGGGTATAGCAATCAGCCCCAGCATTTT. It specifies CASSTTGYSNQPQHF.

CDR3 sequence (DNA): TGTGCCAGCAGCCAGTACATCCGGGGGGACAATGAGCAGTTCTTC. It specifies CASSQYIRGDNEQFF. The chain carries TRBV3-1 (or the pseudogene TRBV3-2) and TRBJ2-1, with 7 bases that match TRBD2. Germline V gene sequence: CDR1 LGHDT, CDR2 YNNKEL (reference sequence). J lost 5 bases, V lost 3 bases, and 7 bases had no gene match. The CDR3 extends over 15 amino acids.

This chain uses TRBV11-3 with TRBJ2-7; perhaps TRBD2 as D (7 bases). Germline-derived CDR1 and CDR2 are SGHNT and YENEEA. Between the trimmed V and J ends, which lost 0 bases and 4 bases, there was a span of 16 bases. The CDR3 sequence is 16 residues long. The CDR3 DNA sequence: TGTGCCAGCAGCTTAGAAAAAGGGGGGGGCCGTTACGAGCAGTACTTC. Translating it yields CASSLEKGGGRYEQYF.

J is TRBJ1-2 and V is TRBV4-3, with D possibly being TRBD1 (6 bases). CDR1 is LGHNA and CDR2 is YSLEER in the germline V gene. This CDR3 contains 17 residues. Trimming shortened V by 3 bases and J by 4 bases, and 21 bases separated the two germline ends. This CDR3 is CASSQLTGSTVGYGYTF. The CDR3 DNA is TGCGCCAGCAGCCAGCTGACAGGTTCCACCGTGGGCTATGGCTACACCTTC.

The chain links TRBV5-6 to TRBJ1-4, with TRBD1 identical over 9 bases. Germline loops: CDR1 SGHDT, CDR2 YYEEEE. The CDR3 loop spans 15 amino acids. Germline trimming cut 4 bases from V and 4 bases from J; bases unmatched to any gene: 5. For the CDR3, the DNA is TGTGCCAGCAGCCCGACAGGGGGGGATAATGAAAAACTGTTTTTT. As protein: CASSPTGGDNEKLFF.

The V call is TRBV30, the J call TRBJ1-2; D might be TRBD1 (6 bases). The CDR3 runs 14 residues. CDR1 is GTSNPN and CDR2 is SVGIG in the germline V gene (reference sequence). The V end was cut by 0 bases, the J end by 5 bases, with 13 bases between. The CDR3 reads CAWSVGETGYGYTF. The CDR3 nucleotides are TGTGCCTGGAGTGTAGGGGAGACAGGTTATGGCTACACCTTC.

This clone was found once. The chain uses TRBV9 and TRBJ2-3, with D maybe TRBD2 (5 bases). Trimming stripped 4 bases from V and 1 base from J, with 16 bases between. CDR3 length: 16 residues. Germline CDR1 is SGDLS and CDR2 is YYNGEE. CDR3 in DNA: TGTGCCAGCAGCCGATCTAGTCGGCGGGGCACAGATACGCAGTATTTT. Translation gives CASSRSSRRGTDTQYF.

The V gene is TRBV11-2, the J gene TRBJ1-4; no firm D call. Germline CDR1 SGHAT, CDR2 FQNNGV. The CDR3 has 13 amino acids. The V gene lost 1 base and the J gene lost 5 bases, with 5 bases spanning the gap. The CDR3 here is CASSLVQNEKLFF. The CDR3 region has the DNA TGTGCCAGCAGCTTAGTACAGAATGAAAAACTGTTTTTT. Using reference TRBV11-2 and TRBJ1-4 for the parts outside the CDR3, the full variable domain is EAGVAQSPRYKIIEKRQSVAFWCNPISGHATLYWYQQILGQGPKLLIQFQNNGVVDDSQLPKDRFSAERLKGVDSTLKIQPAKLEDSAVYLCASSLVQNEKLFFGSGTQLSVL.

The chain is built from TRBV7-2 and TRBJ2-1; possibly TRBD1 for D (6 bases). V was clipped by 4 bases and J by 3 bases, with 10 bases between them. The germline gives CDR1 SGHTA, CDR2 FQGNSA. The length of the CDR3 is 14 residues. The CDR3 coding sequence is TGTGCCAGCAGCTCCCGGACAGTCTACAATGAGCAGTTCTTC. Translating gives CASSSRTVYNEQFF.

This chain joins TRBV19 and TRBJ2-1; 10 bases are a match to TRBD2. V lost 5 bases and J lost 7; bases outside the gene matches: 11. The CDR3 is 16 amino acids. Germline loops: CDR1 LNHDA, CDR2 SQIVND (reference sequence). CDR3 region: CASSPGPGLASNEQFF. DNA for the CDR3: TGTGCCAGTAGTCCTGGACCGGGACTAGCGTCAAATGAGCAGTTCTTC.

This clone was picked up one time. CDR3 sequence reads: CASSLGAGTRYYEQYF. The CDR3 region has the DNA TGTGCCAGCAGCTTGGGCGCCGGGACAAGGTACTACGAGCAGTACTTC. This chain links TRBV5-5 with TRBJ2-7, with D perhaps matching TRBD1 (6 bases). V dropped 0 bases and J dropped 3 bases, with 16 bases sitting between them. The CDR3 runs 16 residues. Germline V gives CDR1 SGHKS, CDR2 YYEKEE (reference sequence).

The rearrangement links TRBV6-6 to TRBJ1-5, with 7 bases fitting TRBD1. This CDR3 comprises 15 residues. V trimming: 8 bases; J trimming: 4 bases; junction bases outside the gene matches: 11. The germline gives CDR1 MNHNY, CDR2 SVGAGI (reference sequence). The CDR3 reads CASRQGNKLNQPQHF. CDR3 nucleotide sequence: TGTGCCAGCCGACAGGGCAACAAACTAAATCAGCCCCAGCATTTT.

This chain links TRBV14 with TRBJ1-3; D is undetermined. This CDR3 contains 13 residues. Trimming stripped 4 bases from V and 0 bases from J, with 4 bases between. The germline V gene has CDR1 SGHDN and CDR2 FVKESK. The CDR3 region has the DNA TGTGCCAGCAGCCTCCGCTCTGGAAACACCATATATTTT. Protein: CASSLRSGNTIYF.